This T cell receptor beta chain was documented in a study of blood T cells in healthy people across ages. Next came a second PCR, run for about 7 to 12 cycles, which used a sample-barcoded 5' primer along with a J-beta primer mix. TCRdb redid the calling of the 5' RACE reads with MiXCR, one entry per CDR3 protein. The data contain about 640,000 distinct CDR3 sequences, about 53% of them singletons. General study results and limits: Naive T cell percentage by flow cytometry tracked strongly with beta diversity.

The CDR3 covers 13 residues. V lost 10 bases to trimming and J lost 7 bases, with 17 bases between them. Germline V gene lookup returns CDR1 SEHNR and CDR2 FQNEAQ (reference sequence). Details on this clonotype: Its target is not known.

Sequenced material: blood. The rearrangement uses TRBV7-9 and TRBJ1-5; maybe TRBD1 (6 bases). This TCR was sampled from a man aged 55-75 years in good health. The chain's CDR3 is CATSQGGSQPQHF. The CDR3, as DNA: TGTGCCACCTCACAGGGTGGAAGCCAGCCCCAGCATTTT.